This TCR beta chain originates from a study of tumor-infiltrating lymphocytes in primary liver carcinoma. Germline V lookup: CDR1 SGHRS, CDR2 YFSETQ. The CDR3 sequence is 17 residues long. The V end lost 0 bases, the J end lost 7 bases, and 19 bases lay between the germline ends. A primer matching the constant region was used to make TCR beta cDNA from 450 to 550 ng of total RNA. Amplification in three nested multiplex PCR rounds with slightly modified ARM-PCR gave rise to TCR beta libraries. The first two PCR rounds, roughly 10 cycles each, used TRBV1-TRBV30 forward primers and a C-beta reverse primer. One entry per CDR3 protein results from TCRdb running MiXCR on the multiplex PCR reads. The repertoire holds 50,000 to 70,000 distinct CDR3 sequences, with just over 70% as singletons. Investigators took RNA and DNA out together from roughly 18-30 mg of unsorted bulk tissue.

The sequence was collected from a man aged 40-49 years with primary liver carcinoma and hepatitis B virus infection. V usage is TRBV5-1 and J usage is TRBJ2-2; a weak D match, TRBD1 (5 bases). The sequenced material came from liver tumor tissue from sampling region 2. The subset is: tumor region T2, inferior pole. The CDR3 here is CASSLEEWYDDSGELFF. The CDR3 region has the DNA TGCGCCAGCAGCTTGGAAGAGTGGTACGATGACAGCGGGGAGCTGTTTTTT.